This TCR beta chain comes out of a study of cytomegalovirus exposure and HLA in healthy donors. TCRdb's table, derived via immunoSEQ multiplex PCR, lists solely in-frame clones and lacks some. Of fewer than 200,000 clones in the sample, 80% to 90% were seen once. A note on this clone: Its specificity is not known.

The donors were in the roughly 120-subject validation cohort, distinct from the roughly 700-subject first cohort. Study-wide results and caveats: The authors listed 164 TCR beta chains as cytomegalovirus-associated. Specificity of three CMV-associated chains for CMV antigens was verified in vitro. Most TCR sequences were seen very rarely across donors, but some public TCRs occurred in many.

This CDR3 has 13 amino acids. V dropped 5 bases and J dropped 2 bases, with 11 bases sitting between them. Germline V gene data show CDR1 as GTSNPN and CDR2 as SVGIG (reference sequence). Sequencing was carried out using PBMCs. The clonotype comes from a woman aged 30 to 39 in good health and CMV-seronegative. The genes are TRBV30 and TRBJ2-3; a possible D gene is TRBD2 (5 bases). The CDR3 DNA is TGTGCCTGGGGGAGCACCTACACAGATACGCAGTATTTT. It specifies CAWGSTYTDTQYF.